These T cell receptor beta chains were read from a single sample in a study of identical twins. Using its own MiXCR run on the 5' RACE reads, TCRdb lists one record per CDR3 protein. The table lists just over 450,000 distinct CDR3 sequences, 14% of them singletons. This sample also appeared in a second study, on yellow fever vaccine responses in identical twins.

Sequenced sample: CD4+ T cells sorted from blood. The receptors shown here come from a woman aged 18 to 35 in good health. Each CDR3 is given with its conserved first and last residue. A D gene is named only where the DNA matches it firmly. Clone size, where shown, is once, few, many, or a class for clones that have expanded.

DNA	CDR3	D	size	J	V	length
TGCGCCAGCAGCTACGGGACTAGCGGGCGGCATGAGCAGTTCTTC	CASSYGTSGRHEQFF	TRBD2	.	TRBJ2-1	TRBV5-1	15
TGTGCCAGCAGTTTCCCCGGAGGACATCGTCAGCCCCAGCATTTT	CASSFPGGHRQPQHF	.	.	TRBJ1-5	TRBV28	15
TGTGCCAGCAGCTTAGTAGTCGCGATGAACACTGAAGCTTTCTTT	CASSLVVAMNTEAFF	.	few	TRBJ1-1	TRBV7-2	15
TGCGCCAGCAGCCCCCCGGGACGAAGCTCCTACAATGAGCAGTTCTTC	CASSPPGRSSYNEQFF	.	.	TRBJ2-1	TRBV5-1	16
TGTGCCAGCAGTTACTCGGGACAGGGCACAGATACGCAGTATTTT	CASSYSGQGTDTQYF	TRBD1	few	TRBJ2-3	TRBV6-5	15
TGCAGCGTTGAAGGGGGAGACAGTTACAATGAGCAGTTCTTC	CSVEGGDSYNEQFF	.	.	TRBJ2-1	TRBV29-1	14
TGCGCCAGCAGCTCCGGTTCTAGCGGGTTTTACAATGAGCAGTTCTTC	CASSSGSSGFYNEQFF	TRBD2	.	TRBJ2-1	TRBV5-1	16
TGTGCCAGCAGCCCCCTCGGGTCCCACCCCGGGGAGCTGTTTTTT	CASSPLGSHPGELFF	.	.	TRBJ2-2	TRBV27	15
TGTGCCAGCAGACCCTACCTTTCCGAGACAACAGATACGCAGTATTTT	CASRPYLSETTDTQYF	.	few	TRBJ2-3	TRBV12-3/TRBV12-4	16
TGTGCCAGCAGTGTGTCCCTGGGGACAGGAAACGAGCAGTACTTC	CASSVSLGTGNEQYF	TRBD1	.	TRBJ2-7	TRBV28	15
TGCAGCGTTGTTCATAACTATGGCTACACCTTC	CSVVHNYGYTF	.	few	TRBJ1-2	TRBV29-1	11
TGTGCCAGCAGCTTCCAGGGACAGGGGGCGAGGGAGCAGTACTTC	CASSFQGQGAREQYF	TRBD1	few	TRBJ2-7	TRBV7-9	15
TGTGCCAGCTCAACCGAGGGCGGGGGAACCTACAATGAGCAGTTCTTC	CASSTEGGGTYNEQFF	TRBD2	.	TRBJ2-1	TRBV18	16
TGCAGTGCTAGACTAGCGGGAGGGGGCATTCAGTACTTC	CSARLAGGGIQYF	TRBD2	few	TRBJ2-4	TRBV20-1	13
TGTGCCAGCAGTGCTGGGTTCCAGTTGGGCTACGAGCAGTACTTC	CASSAGFQLGYEQYF	.	few	TRBJ2-7	TRBV6-2/TRBV6-3	15
TGTGCCAGCAGTTTCCTCGCATTGGGAGGGCAAGAGACCCAGTACTTC	CASSFLALGGQETQYF	TRBD2	.	TRBJ2-5	TRBV27	16
TGCAGTGCTGATGGACGGGCTGGGGCCAACGTCCTGACTTTC	CSADGRAGANVLTF	.	.	TRBJ2-6	TRBV20-1	14
TGTGCCAGCAGTCCAGCGGACAGGACGAACTATGGCTACACCTTC	CASSPADRTNYGYTF	TRBD1	.	TRBJ1-2	TRBV12-3/TRBV12-4	15
TGTGCCAGCAGCGCGGGACTTACAAACCCCCGGGGCGAGCAGTACTTC	CASSAGLTNPRGEQYF	.	.	TRBJ2-7	TRBV9	16
TGTGCCAGCAGCGCCAGCGGCAGGGCTGCTGGGGCCAACGTCCTGACTTTC	CASSASGRAAGANVLTF	.	.	TRBJ2-6	TRBV6-2/TRBV6-3	17
TGCGCCAGCAGTGGTCGGGGAACGAACACTGAAGCTTTCTTT	CASSGRGTNTEAFF	.	few	TRBJ1-1	TRBV10-2	14
TGTGCCAGCAGTTCCCCAACAGGCATCTACGAGCAGTACTTC	CASSSPTGIYEQYF	.	few	TRBJ2-7	TRBV28	14